The entry below describes one TCR beta chain. Its antigen is currently unknown. The data derive from a study of T cells in Graves' hyperthyroidism and ophthalmopathy. Study results and caveats: Ophthalmopathy stood apart from stable hyperthyroidism in a 13 V-J model. Blood also showed most of the thyroid clonotypes that were expanded above 0.001. Ophthalmopathy was predicted by the model a median of about 6.7 months ahead of onset.

Under 3 months was the duration of disease in ophthalmopathy patients, who also had a Clinical Activity Score of at least 3 and a NOSPECS grade of at least 4. CDR1 is SGHDN and CDR2 is FVKESK in the germline V gene. The V and J ends lost 0 bases and 11 bases respectively, with 13 bases between them. This CDR3 spans 13 amino acids. RNA transcripts gave rise to amplified TCR beta CDR3 regions. Using the HTBI primer set, a first-round RT-PCR was run on the TCR CDR3. TCRdb processed the multiplex PCR reads anew with MiXCR; each CDR3 protein has one entry. The sample gives 310,000 or so distinct CDR3 sequences, 15% to 20% of which show up once; over 50% is in the top ten.

The receptor was derived from a woman aged 55 to 70 with Graves' ophthalmopathy. V and J are TRBV14 and TRBJ1-1; no clear D. The specimen sequenced was blood. CDR3 nucleotides: TGTGCCAGCAGCCAAGATCTCGGACGCCTGGCTTTCTTT. Translating gives CASSQDLGRLAFF.